Below are 5 T cell receptor beta chains sequenced from a single sample in a study of blood T cell repertoires in COVID-19. Some clones are missing from TCRdb's copy, which holds only in-frame ones; the method was immunoSEQ multiplex PCR. The profile shows about 57,000 clones, around 87% of them singletons. The sample comprised peripheral blood. These receptors all stem from a woman aged 80 or older with COVID-19, enrolled during active disease.

The CDR3 spells CASSILLGSGGRNEQFF. CDR3 coding DNA: TGTGCCAGTAGTATTCTACTGGGTAGCGGGGGCCGGAATGAGCAGTTCTTC. The chain has TRBV19 and TRBJ2-1; 9 bases match TRBD2. CDR1 LNHDA and CDR2 SQIVND come from the germline V gene (reference sequence). Germline trimming cut 3 bases from V and 7 bases from J; bases unmatched to any gene: 13. The CDR3 totals 17 residues.

This clone is a singleton in its sample. The gene calls are TRBV2 and TRBJ1-2, with 9 bases matching TRBD1. Trimming took 2 bases from V and 4 from J; bases not matched to a gene: 5. CDR1 and CDR2 from the germline V gene are SNHLY and FYNNEI. CDR3 length: 15 amino acids. CDR3 amino acids: CASSETVGQGYGYTF. CDR3 DNA sequence: TGTGCCAGCAGTGAAACCGTGGGACAGGGCTATGGCTACACCTTC.

This clone was observed once. The V gene is TRBV6-5, the J gene TRBJ2-7; possibly TRBD1 for D (6 bases). V was cut by 7 bases and J by 7 bases, with 20 bases left in between. This CDR3 is 14 amino acids long. CDR1 and CDR2 (germline): MNHEY, SVGAGI. The CDR3 bases are TGTGCCAGCAAGCCAGGGGCACCCTCGGGGGAGCAGTACTTC. Protein product: CASKPGAPSGEQYF.

This clone turned up a few times. The V and J genes are TRBV7-2 and TRBJ1-1; no clear D. CDR3 length equals 13 residues. V was clipped by 0 bases and J by 6 bases, with 8 bases between them. The germline CDR1 and CDR2 sequences are SGHTA and FQGNSA. As DNA, the CDR3 is TGTGCCAGCAGCTTAGCAGCCAAATCTGAAGCTTTCTTT. Its translation: CASSLAAKSEAFF.

The chain carries TRBV5-1 and TRBJ2-7, with 11 bases identical to TRBD2. There are 16 residues in the CDR3. Per germline, CDR1 SGHRS and CDR2 YFSETQ. Unmatched junction bases numbered 6, after V lost 0 bases and J lost 4 bases. The CDR3, as DNA: TGCGCCAGCAGCTTGGGGGGGACTAGCGGCGCTTACGAGCAGTACTTC. This gives the protein CASSLGGTSGAYEQYF.